This T cell receptor beta chain was identified in a study of cytomegalovirus exposure and HLA in healthy donors listed by TCRdb under 2017. Regarding the research as a whole: The 670 or so repertoires of the first cohort and the 120 validation repertoires were produced on the same platform, according to a later analysis. In addition to the first cohort of approximately 650 subjects, a separate validation cohort of approximately 120 different subjects was used. The study aimed to test whether cataloging public T cell receptors could reveal signatures of past pathogen exposure. To predict cytomegalovirus infection status, the study brought together high-throughput TCR immunosequencing, statistical association of individual TCRs with disease status, and machine learning. General findings and caveats noted by the study authors: In the study, around 150 TCR beta chains were listed as associated with cytomegalovirus. In a later analysis, TCRs clustered in the first cohort were found to also tend to co-occur in the roughly 130 validation repertoires, with about 94% of cluster scores above 0. Cytomegalovirus status was reported to be diagnosed by the classifier with high specificity and sensitivity in both the original and validation cohorts. The validation cohort had no HLA typing available for a later analysis, so co-occurrence within that cohort was assessed over all 130 or so repertoires. Across donors, most TCR sequences were observed very rarely, whereas some public TCRs were present in many individuals. The authors suggested that the approach could potentially be generalized to other disease states and immunological phenotypes. In vitro tests confirmed that a few of the cytomegalovirus-associated TCR beta chains recognize cytomegalovirus antigens.

Separate from the approximately 670-subject first cohort, the validation cohort of roughly 130 subjects was the group to which the donors belonged. The library was made by the immunoSEQ multiplex PCR assay. Regarding the original processing steps: To diagnose cytomegalovirus status from the catalog of TCR beta chain sequences, a statistical classification framework was built. TCRdb's version of the immuneACCESS table is confined to in-frame rearrangements and falls short of the full clone set. An unresolved V gene accounts for under half of the shortfall where checked; the remainder is of unknown origin. D and trimming come from the DNA, and the V and J calls and clone size come from that table. Present in this sample are 150,000 to 180,000 clones, 85% to 90% of which were seen just once. 2% to 2.5% of the sample is taken by the ten largest. A distance of 12 bases separates the germline ends of V and J, which lose 7 bases and 0 bases respectively. CDR1 and CDR2 are drawn from the germline V gene: MGHDK, SYGVNS. The CDR3 contains 14 residues, cysteine and phenylalanine counted. Of the read, only the CDR3 DNA is kept; its 42 bases are in frame from base 1.

Turning to this clone: Its specific antigen is unknown. No quality values exist for individual bases; no much larger clone is one base distant.

Source material: PBMCs. The sequence was obtained from a human donor in good health. This sequence uses TRBV25-1 and TRBJ1-1; TRBD1 is perhaps the D gene, given 6 matching bases. CDR3 sequence: CASNAGVMNTEAFF. In nucleotide form, the sequence is TGTGCCAGCAATGCAGGGGTGATGAACACTGAAGCTTTCTTT.